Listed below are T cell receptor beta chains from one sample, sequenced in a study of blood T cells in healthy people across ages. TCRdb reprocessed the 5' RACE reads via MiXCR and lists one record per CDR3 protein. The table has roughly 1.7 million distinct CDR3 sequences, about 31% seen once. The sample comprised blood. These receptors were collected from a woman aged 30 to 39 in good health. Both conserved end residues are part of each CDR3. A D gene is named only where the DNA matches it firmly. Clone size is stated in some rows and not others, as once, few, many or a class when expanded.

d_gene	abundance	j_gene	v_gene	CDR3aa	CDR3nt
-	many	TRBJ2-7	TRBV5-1	CASSFLQGPGEQYF	TGCGCCAGCAGCTTCCTACAGGGTCCGGGCGAGCAGTACTTC
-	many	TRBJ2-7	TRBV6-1	CASSEWGGSYEQYF	TGTGCCAGCAGTGAATGGGGAGGCTCCTACGAGCAGTACTTC
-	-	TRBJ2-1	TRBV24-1	CATSESDGYNEQFF	TGTGCCACCAGTGAAAGCGACGGATACAATGAGCAGTTCTTC
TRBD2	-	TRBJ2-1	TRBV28	CASSAPGTSGNEQFF	TGTGCCAGCAGTGCCCCCGGGACTAGCGGCAATGAGCAGTTCTTC
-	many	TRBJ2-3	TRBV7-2	CASSYRADTQYF	TGTGCCAGCAGCTACCGTGCAGATACGCAGTATTTT
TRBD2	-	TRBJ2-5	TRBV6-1	CASSRTSGGARETQYF	TGTGCCAGCAGTCGGACTAGCGGGGGGGCGAGAGAGACCCAGTACTTC
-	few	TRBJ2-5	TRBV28	CASSLVGKAQYF	TGTGCCAGCAGTTTAGTGGGAAAGGCTCAGTACTTC
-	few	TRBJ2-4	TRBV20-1	CSAAPDGGNIQYF	TGCAGTGCTGCCCCGGATGGGGGCAACATTCAGTACTTC
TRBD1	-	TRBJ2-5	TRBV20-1	CSALLETGRQETQYF	TGCAGTGCCTTACTCGAGACAGGGCGACAAGAGACCCAGTACTTC
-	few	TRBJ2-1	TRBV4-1	CASSQDRSVYNEQFF	TGCGCCAGCAGCCAAGACAGGTCGGTCTACAATGAGCAGTTCTTC
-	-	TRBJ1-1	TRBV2	CASSVKLNTEAFF	TGTGCCAGCAGTGTTAAATTGAACACTGAAGCTTTCTTT
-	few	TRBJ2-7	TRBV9	CTSSVAIGGPYEQYF	TGTACCAGCAGCGTAGCTATAGGGGGTCCCTACGAGCAGTACTTC
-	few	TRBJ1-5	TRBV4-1	CASSQVLSGTYSNQPQHF	TGCGCCAGCAGCCAAGTACTATCAGGGACCTACAGCAATCAGCCCCAGCATTTT
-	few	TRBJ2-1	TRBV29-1	CSVEGGYDEQFF	TGCAGCGTTGAAGGGGGGTACGATGAGCAGTTCTTC
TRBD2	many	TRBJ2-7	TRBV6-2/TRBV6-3	CASSSLGRVTYEQYF	TGTGCCAGCTCCTCTCTGGGGAGGGTAACCTACGAGCAGTACTTC
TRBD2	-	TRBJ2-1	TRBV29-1	CSGKREGYNEQFF	TGCAGCGGCAAGCGGGAGGGGTACAATGAGCAGTTCTTC
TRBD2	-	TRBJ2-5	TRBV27	CASRLNPGLVETQYF	TGTGCCAGCAGACTCAATCCGGGACTAGTGGAGACCCAGTACTTC
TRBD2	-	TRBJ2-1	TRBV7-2	CASSLWSSGNYNEQFF	TGTGCCAGCAGCTTATGGAGTAGCGGGAACTACAATGAGCAGTTCTTC
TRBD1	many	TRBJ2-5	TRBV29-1	CSVYGTAETQYF	TGCAGCGTCTATGGGACAGCCGAGACCCAGTACTTC
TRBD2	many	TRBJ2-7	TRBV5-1	CASSDLAGGSYEQYF	TGCGCCAGCAGCGACCTAGCGGGTGGCTCCTACGAGCAGTACTTC
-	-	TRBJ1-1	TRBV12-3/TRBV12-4	CASTLNSEAFF	TGCGCCAGCACGTTAAACTCGGAAGCTTTCTTT
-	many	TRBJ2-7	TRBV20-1	CSARDPTSGRLYF	TGCAGTGCTAGGGACCCTACTTCTGGAAGATTGTACTTC
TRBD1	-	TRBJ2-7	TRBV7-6	CASSLDQGVDEQYF	TGTGCCAGCAGCTTAGACCAGGGGGTAGACGAGCAGTACTTC
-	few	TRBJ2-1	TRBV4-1	CASSQGYSSYNEQFF	TGCGCCAGCAGCCAAGGGTACAGTTCCTACAATGAGCAGTTCTTC
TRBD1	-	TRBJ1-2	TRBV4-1	CASSQDAGTVSSYGYTF	TGCGCCAGCAGCCAAGATGCAGGGACAGTCTCCTCCTATGGCTACACCTTC
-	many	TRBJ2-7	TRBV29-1	CSVRGTDSYEQYF	TGCAGCGTTAGGGGGACTGACTCCTACGAGCAGTACTTC
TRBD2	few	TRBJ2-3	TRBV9	CASSVFERGSDTQYF	TGTGCCAGCAGCGTGTTTGAGCGGGGGAGTGATACGCAGTATTTT
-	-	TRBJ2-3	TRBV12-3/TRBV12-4	CASSPREYTDTQYF	TGTGCCAGCAGCCCACGAGAATACACAGATACGCAGTATTTT
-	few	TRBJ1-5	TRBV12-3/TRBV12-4	CASSLPPQPQHF	TGTGCCAGCAGCCTGCCCCCTCAGCCCCAGCATTTT
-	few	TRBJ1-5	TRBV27	CASSDRIYQPQHF	TGTGCCAGCAGTGACAGGATTTATCAGCCCCAGCATTTT
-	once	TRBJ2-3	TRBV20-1	CSAPGGMAAWWGAHPDTQYF	TGCAGTGCCCCAGGGGGGATGGCCGCTTGGTGGGGGGCTCACCCAGATACGCAGTATTTT
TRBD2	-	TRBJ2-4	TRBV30	CAWASGSGTKNIQYF	TGTGCCTGGGCTAGCGGGAGTGGAACCAAAAACATTCAGTACTTC
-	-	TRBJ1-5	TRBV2	CASILDQASNQPQHF	TGTGCCAGCATCCTGGACCAGGCGAGCAATCAGCCCCAGCATTTT
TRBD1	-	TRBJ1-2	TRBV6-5	CASTRDRRVVTF	TGTGCCAGCACTAGGGACAGGAGGGTTGTCACCTTC
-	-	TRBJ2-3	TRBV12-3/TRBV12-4	CASSLVVDTQYF	TGTGCCAGCAGTTTAGTAGTGGATACGCAGTATTTT
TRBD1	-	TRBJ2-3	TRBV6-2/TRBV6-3	CASSSQGALQYF	TGTGCCAGCAGTAGCCAGGGGGCCCTTCAGTATTTT
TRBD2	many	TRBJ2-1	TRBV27	CASTSAGGLAGQFF	TGTGCCAGCACCTCAGCGGGAGGGTTGGCCGGGCAGTTCTTC
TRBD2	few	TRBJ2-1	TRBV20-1	CSARPKPGTNYNEQFF	TGCAGTGCTAGACCTAAGCCCGGGACTAACTACAATGAGCAGTTCTTC
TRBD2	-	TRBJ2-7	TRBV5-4	CASSQPGLAGGFYEQYF	TGTGCCAGCAGTCAGCCGGGACTAGCGGGAGGTTTCTACGAGCAGTACTTC
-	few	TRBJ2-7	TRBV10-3	CAISETTGTGEQYF	TGTGCCATCAGTGAGACAACAGGGACGGGCGAGCAGTACTTC
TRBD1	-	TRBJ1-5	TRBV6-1	CASSGQGVWQPQHF	TGTGCCAGCAGTGGACAGGGGGTCTGGCAGCCCCAGCATTTT
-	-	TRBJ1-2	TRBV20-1	CSARVVGDGYGYTF	TGCAGTGCTAGAGTCGTAGGGGACGGATATGGCTACACCTTC
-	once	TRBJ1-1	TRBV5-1	CTSSLAGGPGTEAFF	TGCACCAGCAGCTTGGCTGGGGGGCCGGGCACTGAAGCTTTCTTT
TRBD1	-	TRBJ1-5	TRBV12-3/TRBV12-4	CASRPTGGANQPQHF	TGTGCCAGCAGACCTACAGGGGGCGCGAATCAGCCCCAGCATTTT
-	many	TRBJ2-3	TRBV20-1	CSAERYARDDTQYF	TGCAGTGCTGAACGATATGCCAGGGATGATACGCAGTATTTT
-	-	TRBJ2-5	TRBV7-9	CASSLREQPKQYF	TGTGCCAGCAGCTTACGGGAGCAGCCCAAGCAGTACTTC
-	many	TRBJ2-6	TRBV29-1	CSVLQSGANVLTF	TGCAGCGTTCTCCAGTCTGGGGCCAACGTCCTGACTTTC
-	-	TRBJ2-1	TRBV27	CASSSSGDLGRYNEQFF	TGTGCCAGCAGTTCATCAGGGGATTTAGGAAGGTACAATGAGCAGTTCTTC
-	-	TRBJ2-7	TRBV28	CASTRAVATYEQYF	TGTGCCAGCACCAGAGCGGTCGCTACCTACGAGCAGTACTTC
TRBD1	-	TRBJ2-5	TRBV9	CASSTEQGADYEQDF	TGTGCCAGCAGCACAGAACAGGGGGCCGACTACGAGCAGGACTTC
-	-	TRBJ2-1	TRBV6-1	CASRRSPGTSRYNEQFF	TGTGCCAGCAGGCGAAGCCCCGGGACTTCTCGCTACAATGAGCAGTTCTTC
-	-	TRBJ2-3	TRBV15	CATSRVASPAQDTQYF	TGTGCCACCAGCAGAGTTGCTAGCCCAGCGCAAGATACGCAGTATTTT
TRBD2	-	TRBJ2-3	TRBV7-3	CASSSGAGGRTDTQYF	TGTGCCAGCAGCTCCGGCGCGGGGGGCCGCACAGATACGCAGTATTTT
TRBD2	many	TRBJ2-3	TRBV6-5	CASRAGGVTDTQYF	TGTGCCAGCAGGGCGGGAGGAGTGACAGATACGCAGTATTTT
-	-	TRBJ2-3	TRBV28	CASSFWTQSTDTQYF	TGTGCCAGCAGTTTTTGGACTCAAAGCACAGATACGCAGTATTTT
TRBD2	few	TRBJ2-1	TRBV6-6	CASSYDPLAGGGGEQFF	TGTGCCAGCAGTTATGATCCCCTAGCGGGAGGCGGGGGGGAGCAGTTCTTC